The source of this T cell receptor beta chain is a study of OX40 agonist ivuxolimab in advanced cancers. Findings and limits, study-wide: Partial responders at 0.1-3.0 mg/kg had among the lowest clonal expansion.

Details on this clone: No antigen is known for it.

The CDR3 covers 14 residues. The repertoire was sequenced with immunoSEQ multiplex PCR; TCRdb's copy has only in-frame clones and lacks some. Among about 82,000 clones, about 86% were seen once, and the ten largest hold 5.5% to 7.5%. The sequence came from an adult with an advanced solid tumor such as melanoma, head and neck, liver or kidney cancer. The sample here was CD4+ or CD8+ T cells sorted from blood, taken in a trial of the OX40 agonist ivuxolimab. This chain uses TRBV21-1 with TRBJ2-3; the table gives TRBD2 as D, unverified against the DNA. TRBV21-1 is classified as a pseudogene. The CDR3 DNA follows: TGTGCCAGCCCTGCGGGGGGTAGCACAGATACGCAGTATTTT. Translated, it gives CASPAGGSTDTQYF.